These 31 T cell receptor beta chains share one sample of origin, sequenced in a study of T cell repertoires in aging, cancer and after chemotherapy. A mixed TRB-A/B primer pool amplified rearranged TRB by multiplex touch-down PCR. TCRdb fed the multiplex PCR reads into MiXCR, producing one record per CDR3 protein. The sample includes some 14,000 distinct CDR3 sequences, 25% of them seen just once. Amplification of TCR beta used genomic DNA extracted from peripheral blood. Sequencing used blood. Receptors originate from a human donor in good health.

The chain recombines TRBV7-2 with TRBJ1-3; D remains ambiguous. The germline gives CDR1 SGHTA, CDR2 FQGNSA. The CDR3 covers 13 residues. The ends were cut back, 6 bases at V and 0 bases at J, with 6 bases in the middle. In DNA form, the CDR3 reads TGTGCCAGCAGGCCTAACTCTGGAAACACCATATATTTT. Its translation: CASRPNSGNTIYF.

This clonotype was found a few times. The rearrangement joins TRBV5-5 to TRBJ1-3; a weak D match, TRBD1 (6 bases). The germline CDR1 and CDR2 sequences are SGHKS and YYEKEE (reference sequence). V was shortened by 0 bases and J by 1 base, with 8 bases between the two germline ends. This CDR3 has 15 amino acids. The CDR3 nucleotides read TGTGCCAGCAGCTTGGATCAGGGGTCTGGAAACACCATATATTTT. Protein product: CASSLDQGSGNTIYF.

This clonotype was seen only a few times. The chain carries TRBV12-3 or TRBV12-4 and TRBJ2-1; D is possibly TRBD2 (5 bases). This CDR3 comprises 13 residues. V was pared by 6 bases and J by 1 base, with 7 bases between. The CDR3 bases are TGTGCCAGCAGCCGGGGTTCCTACAATGAGCAGTTCTTC. The encoded protein is CASSRGSYNEQFF.

The V and J genes are TRBV4-2 and TRBJ1-1; possibly TRBD1 for D (5 bases). V gave up 0 bases and J gave up 3 bases, with 5 bases separating them. Germline V gives CDR1 LGHNA, CDR2 YNFKEQ. This CDR3 spans 13 amino acids. The CDR3 DNA reads TGTGCCAGCAGCCAAGACAGGGACACTGAAGCTTTCTTT. Translated: CASSQDRDTEAFF.

This clonotype was counted a few times. CDR3: CASGGGLSYEQYF. As DNA, the CDR3 is TGTGCCAGCGGCGGGGGTCTTTCCTACGAGCAGTACTTC. This rearrangement joins TRBV11-2 to TRBJ2-7; 7 nucleotides match TRBD2. The germline V gene has CDR1 SGHAT and CDR2 FQNNGV. V shed 8 bases and J 1 base; nucleotides not matched to a gene: 5. The CDR3 covers 13 residues.

This chain joins TRBV6-5 and TRBJ2-4; tentative D call: TRBD2 (5 bases). Trimming removed 5 bases at V and 4 bases at J, with 24 bases between. The CDR3 is 18 amino acids. Germline V CDR1 and CDR2: MNHEY, SVGAGI. The CDR3 nucleotides are TGTGCCAGCAGTCGAAAGAGCATAGCGACCGGAGCGAAAAACATTCAGTACTTC. Its translation: CASSRKSIATGAKNIQYF.

The CDR3 spells CSARDDVAGVRAETQYF. The CDR3, as DNA: TGCAGTGCTAGAGATGACGTAGCGGGGGTTCGTGCAGAGACCCAGTACTTC. This chain uses TRBV20-1 with TRBJ2-5, with TRBD2 matching over 9 bases. The J segment lost 4 bases and the V segment lost 0 bases, leaving 12 bases of the junction unmatched. CDR1 and CDR2 from the germline V gene are DFQATT and SNEGSKA (reference sequence). This CDR3 region has 17 residues.

This clonotype was found a few times. The chain recombines TRBV7-2 with TRBJ2-5; a possible D gene is TRBD1 (6 bases). V was clipped by 7 bases and J by 5 bases, with 17 bases between them. The CDR3 is 14 amino acids. The germline CDR1 and CDR2 sequences are SGHTA and FQGNSA. The CDR3 loop is CASTRGSVVETQYF. CDR3 bases: TGTGCCAGCACCAGGGGTAGTGTGGTGGAGACCCAGTACTTC.

The rearrangement joins TRBV10-3 to TRBJ2-5, with D uncertain. Trimming stripped 6 bases from V and 4 bases from J, with 6 bases between. Looked up from germline, CDR1 is ENHRY and CDR2 is SYGVKD. CDR3 length equals 11 residues. As DNA, the CDR3 is TGTGCCATCAGAGAAACAGAGACCCAGTACTTC. Amino acid sequence: CAIRETETQYF.

This clonotype was detected a few times. The rearrangement joins TRBV11-2 to TRBJ1-1, with 9 positions matching TRBD1. Germline V lookup: CDR1 SGHAT, CDR2 FQNNGV. The J segment lost 10 bases and the V segment lost 1 base, leaving 4 bases of the junction unmatched. The CDR3 extends over 13 amino acids. The CDR3 loop reads CASSLGQGVGAFF. CDR3 sequence (DNA): TGTGCCAGCAGCTTAGGACAGGGGGTCGGAGCTTTCTTT.

This rearrangement joins TRBV28 to TRBJ2-1; D possibly corresponds to TRBD2 (5 bases). There are 14 residues in the CDR3. V lost 7 bases and J 8 bases, leaving 18 bases between the germline ends. Germline V gives CDR1 MDHEN, CDR2 SYDVKM. The DNA for the CDR3 is TGTGCCAGCACCCGGGGAGCGTCCGGGTATGAGCAGTTCTTC. Translating it yields CASTRGASGYEQFF.

The rearrangement links TRBV7-9 to TRBJ1-4; D remains ambiguous. V lost 5 bases, J lost 8 bases, and 15 bases lay in between. The CDR3 is 14 amino acids. Germline V lookup: CDR1 SEHNR, CDR2 FQNEAQ (reference sequence). CDR3 region: CASSPPDSYEKLFF. The CDR3 region has the DNA TGTGCCAGCAGCCCGCCGGACTCGTACGAAAAACTGTTTTTT.

Only a few counts were recorded for this clonotype. J is TRBJ2-5 and V is TRBV6-1; TRBD2 matches 11 bases. J gave up 5 bases and V 5 bases, and 4 bases lay outside the gene matches. Germline CDR1 reads MNHNS; CDR2 reads SASEGT. This CDR3 spans 14 amino acids. Written as DNA, the CDR3 is TGTGCCAGCAGTCCTAGCGGGGGGTACGAGACCCAGTACTTC. Protein product: CASSPSGGYETQYF.

CDR3 residues: CASSRGPSSYNSPLHF. In DNA, the CDR3 is TGTGCCAGCAGCCGTGGGCCTAGCTCCTATAATTCACCCCTCCACTTT. The rearrangement links TRBV4-2 to TRBJ1-6; D unresolved. Trimming pared 4 bases from V and 0 bases from J, leaving 10 bases between. The CDR3 sequence is 16 residues long. CDR1 is LGHNA, CDR2 YNFKEQ, per germline.

The chain has TRBV11-2 and TRBJ2-7; 9 bases fit TRBD1. CDR1 is SGHAT and CDR2 is FQNNGV in the germline V gene. With V trimmed by 0 bases and J by 6 bases, 9 bases remained unmatched. This CDR3 contains 16 residues. The CDR3 DNA follows: TGTGCCAGCAGCTTAGATACAGGGGGCGGGTATGCCGAGCAGTACTTC. It is translated as CASSLDTGGGYAEQYF.

The chain uses TRBV11-2 and TRBJ1-3, with unresolved D. Germline V gives CDR1 SGHAT, CDR2 FQNNGV. This CDR3 has 14 residues. The V gene lost 2 bases and the J gene lost 2 bases, with 7 bases spanning the gap. CDR3 bases: TGTGCCAGCAGCTTACTGTCAGCTGGAAACACCATATATTTT. Amino acid sequence: CASSLLSAGNTIYF.

This clonotype was seen more than once but under ten times. The V gene is TRBV20-1, the J gene TRBJ2-7; D is possibly TRBD1 (6 bases). V was cut by 6 bases and J by 5 bases, with 17 bases left in between. From germline, CDR1 is DFQATT and CDR2 SNEGSKA (reference sequence). The CDR3 sequence is 13 residues long. This chain's CDR3 is CSAVSSGANEQYF. The CDR3 DNA is TGCAGTGCGGTTTCCTCAGGGGCCAACGAGCAGTACTTC.

In its sample, this clonotype was seen a few times. The chain has TRBV18 and TRBJ1-4, with a tentative D call TRBD1 (5 bases). The CDR3 is made up of 15 amino acids. Germline assignment: CDR1 KGHSH and CDR2 LQKENI. The ends were cut back, 1 base at V and 7 bases at J, with 13 bases in the middle. The CDR3 is CASSPRGGKSEKLFF. The CDR3 DNA is TGTGCCAGCTCACCACGTGGGGGGAAGAGTGAAAAACTGTTTTTT.

This clonotype was detected only a few times. V and J are TRBV5-4 and TRBJ2-5; 9 bases match TRBD1. Germline assignment: CDR1 SGHNT and CDR2 YYREEE (reference sequence). The CDR3 runs to 13 residues. The junction had 3 bases not matched to a gene; V was cut back by 4 bases and J by 5 bases. The CDR3 sequence: CASSPGTGETQYF. CDR3 nucleotide sequence: TGTGCCAGCAGCCCAGGGACAGGGGAGACCCAGTACTTC.

The gene calls are TRBV12-3 or TRBV12-4 and TRBJ1-5; 7 nucleotides line up with TRBD1. V dropped 3 bases and J dropped 5; count of bases not matched to a gene: 4. CDR3 length: 14 residues. In DNA form, the CDR3 reads TGTGCCAGCAGTTTGGGCCAGGGGGATCAGCCCCAGCATTTT. It yields the protein CASSLGQGDQPQHF.

A note on this clonotype: One junction end disagrees with the germline gene, perhaps due to a read error. The V gene is TRBV12-3 or TRBV12-4, the J gene TRBJ1-2; TRBD1 agrees at 9 bases. The CDR3 consists of 13 residues. Written as DNA, the CDR3 is TGTGACAGCAGTTTCGGACAGGGGAGTGGCTACACCTTC. Amino acid sequence: CDSSFGQGSGYTF.

The gene calls are TRBV7-9 and TRBJ2-3; D might be TRBD2 (7 bases). There are 18 residues in the CDR3. Trimming took off 5 bases at V and 5 bases at J, with 26 bases between the two ends. Germline CDR1 and CDR2: SEHNR and FQNEAQ (reference sequence). The CDR3 region is CASSIEGGGDHTEDTQYF. The CDR3 DNA is TGTGCCAGCAGCATCGAGGGGGGGGGGGACCACACAGAAGATACGCAGTATTTT.

Only a few counts were recorded for this clonotype. The chain links TRBV7-2 to TRBJ2-5, with D possibly being TRBD1 (6 bases). This CDR3 comprises 14 residues. Trimming pared 0 bases from V and 2 bases from J, leaving 7 bases between. CDR1 and CDR2 (germline): SGHTA, FQGNSA. The CDR3 loop reads CASSLAGTQETQYF. The CDR3 DNA is TGTGCCAGCAGCTTAGCGGGGACACAAGAGACCCAGTACTTC.

The count of this clonotype is one. The chain employs TRBV7-2 and TRBJ1-2, with TRBD1 matching over 7 bases. This CDR3 is built from 14 residues. Germline CDR1 and CDR2: SGHTA and FQGNSA. The V gene end was trimmed by 2 bases and the J gene end by 7 bases; junction bases not matched to a gene: 7. The CDR3 nucleotides read TGTGCCAGCAGCTTAAATAGACAGGGAGGTGGCTACACCTTC. This gives the protein CASSLNRQGGGYTF.

The CDR3 here is CASSLWGGQETQYF. The CDR3 nucleotides read TGTGCCAGCAGTTTATGGGGGGGTCAGGAGACCCAGTACTTC. V is TRBV28 and J is TRBJ2-5; TRBD2 is a possible D gene (6 bases). The germline CDR1 and CDR2 sequences are MDHEN and SYDVKM. This CDR3 spans 14 amino acids. V lost 0 bases and J 5 bases, leaving 10 bases between the germline ends.

The chain uses TRBV5-7 and TRBJ2-7; 7 nucleotides agree with TRBD2. TRBV5-7 carries the ORF label, with uncertain function. The trim removed 2 bases at V and 3 bases at J, leaving 8 bases unmatched. The CDR3 length is 15 residues. The CDR3 DNA follows: TGTGCCAGCAGCTTTGAGTTAGGCGGGGGCTACGAGCAGTACTTC. It yields the protein CASSFELGGGYEQYF.

The V call is TRBV7-3, the J call TRBJ1-1; unclear D gene. V shed 1 base and J shed 1 base, with 4 bases lying between them. The CDR3 contains 13 residues. Germline V CDR1 and CDR2: SGHTA, FQGTGA. DNA of the CDR3: TGTGCCAGCAGCTTAAACAGGAACACTGAAGCTTTCTTT. Residues: CASSLNRNTEAFF.

This clonotype showed up just a few times. This sequence joins TRBV14 and TRBJ1-5; D ambiguous. This CDR3 has 13 residues. Germline assignment: CDR1 SGHDN and CDR2 FVKESK. Trimming stripped 0 bases from V and 6 bases from J, with 6 bases between. This CDR3 reads CASSQDGGQPQHF. In DNA, the CDR3 is TGTGCCAGCAGCCAAGATGGAGGTCAGCCCCAGCATTTT.

This clonotype was seen a handful of times. V and J are TRBV20-1 and TRBJ2-3; no definite D call. The CDR3 length is 13 residues. The germline CDR1 and CDR2 sequences are DFQATT and SNEGSKA (reference sequence). The V end was cut by 2 bases, the J end by 0 bases, with 6 bases between. CDR3 coding DNA: TGCAGTGCTAGACCCCCGAGCACAGATACGCAGTATTTT. Translating it yields CSARPPSTDTQYF.

The chain recombines TRBV11-2 with TRBJ1-2; 9 bases agree with TRBD1. The CDR3 length is 14 residues. Germline assignment: CDR1 SGHAT and CDR2 FQNNGV. V was clipped by 4 bases and J by 7 bases; unmatched bases: 7. The chain's CDR3 is CASSSMDRGFGYTF. CDR3 nucleotide sequence: TGTGCCAGCAGCTCGATGGACAGGGGTTTTGGCTACACCTTC.

This clonotype is medium-sized (0.01 to 0.1%) within its sample. The chain combines TRBV12-3 or TRBV12-4 with TRBJ1-2; 7 bases are a match to TRBD1. V lost 5 bases and J lost 4; bases outside the gene matches: 4. This CDR3 comprises 13 residues. DNA for the CDR3: TGTGCCAGCAGTCACGGGACAGCCTATGGCTACACCTTC. This translates into CASSHGTAYGYTF.